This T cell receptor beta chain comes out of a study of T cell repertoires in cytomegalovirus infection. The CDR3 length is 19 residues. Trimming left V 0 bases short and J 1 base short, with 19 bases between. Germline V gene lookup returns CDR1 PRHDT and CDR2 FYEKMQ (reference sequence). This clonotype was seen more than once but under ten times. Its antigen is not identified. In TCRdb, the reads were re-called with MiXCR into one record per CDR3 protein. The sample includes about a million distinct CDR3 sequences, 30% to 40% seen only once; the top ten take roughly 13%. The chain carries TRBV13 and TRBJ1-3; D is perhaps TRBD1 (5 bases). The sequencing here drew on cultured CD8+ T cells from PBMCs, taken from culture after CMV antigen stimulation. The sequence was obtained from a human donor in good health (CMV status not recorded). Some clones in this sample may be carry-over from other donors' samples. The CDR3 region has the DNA TGTGCCAGCAGCTTAGGCGGAGGGACTGAAATAATATCTGGAAACACCATATATTTT. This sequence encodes CASSLGGGTEIISGNTIYF.